This T cell receptor beta chain was recovered during a study of blood T cell repertoires in COVID-19 (dated by TCRdb to 2020 to 2022). Regarding the study in general: Samples covering the acute and convalescent phases of COVID-19 were provided by collaborators in the United States, Italy and Spain. The material from the prospective study consisted of cDNA or gDNA derived from T cells, B-cell-depleted T cells, or PBMCs. Subjects who had been exposed to COVID-19, were actively infected with it, or had recovered from it provided the deeply sampled blood TCRbeta repertoires that made up the dataset. The repertoires were released in a freely available public database intended as a resource for research on the immune response to SARS-CoV-2. Samples came from the ongoing ImmuneRACE study (first 160 participants) plus 1,254 subjects from 6 global collaborators. A de-identified subject ID, COVID-19 status, age in years and sex were almost always included in the sample metadata. Where available, HLA class I and class II types were obtained from metadata supplied by the sample provider rather than from assay-based typing.

Study-wide findings and limitations: How much clinical and demographic metadata was included differed by source and by participant, and the metadata was provided uncurated.

TCRbeta CDR3 regions were amplified from genomic DNA by means of the immunoSEQ Assay, a bias-controlled multiplex PCR. The original methods were these. The number of nucleated cells in each sample was estimated from the amplification of reference gene primers within the assay. To quantify the absolute abundance of each unique TCRbeta CDR3 rearrangement, sequence reads were collapsed and filtered. For each sample, productive Simpson clonality was calculated as the square root of Simpson's diversity index across productive rearrangements. TCRdb limited this immuneACCESS table to in-frame rearrangements with V and J called. A share of clones is missing; checked studies link under half to unresolved V genes, and the rest is unexplained. Clone size and the V and J calls come from that table; the DNA yielded D and trimming. Present in this sample are 60,000 or so clones, about 80% of which were seen just once. The ten largest clones represent more than 15% of the sample.

One collaborating source in Seattle enrolled patients during active infection and followed them longitudinally through the course of disease. Whole blood was collected in K2EDTA tubes by collaborating institutions according to the institutions' own protocols. For TCRbeta analysis, collaborator samples were shipped as frozen whole blood, as isolated PBMCs, or as DNA extracted from either sample type. Trimming takes 0 bases from V and 2 bases from J, and the germline ends sit 8 bases apart. Via the germline V gene (reference sequence), CDR1 is SEHNR and CDR2 FQNEAQ. Counted from cysteine to phenylalanine, this CDR3 has 15 amino acids. Only CDR3 DNA is held: 45 bases, read in frame from base 1. In this sample, this clone turned up a few times. Which antigen it targets is not known. Per-base quality was not reported, and no clone a single base away is much larger than it.

The receptor comes from a man younger than 40 with COVID-19, enrolled during active disease. The V and J genes are TRBV7-9 and TRBJ1-3, with the D gene call left open. The source material was peripheral blood. The CDR3 region: CASSLAGPPGNTIYF. The nucleotide sequence reads as follows: TGTGCCAGCAGCTTAGCTGGGCCCCCTGGAAACACCATATATTTT.